The sequence of this T cell receptor (beta chain) was determined in a study of shared clonotypes between healthy human individuals. About the research overall: Per-donor plates numbered three CD4 naive, three CD4 memory, two CD8 naive and one CD8 memory. Overall study findings and caveats: Clonotypes that were shared across a handful of donors made up around 5.5% of naive CD4 clonotypes. Larger richness was generally estimated for naive than memory subsets. Relative to clonotypes present in all four donors, those not shared had lower generation probabilities.

For this clone: The target antigen is unknown.

Germline lookup yields CDR1 MNHNS and CDR2 SASEGT. Trimming shortened V by 5 bases and J by 7 bases, and 15 bases separated the two germline ends. The CDR3 sequence is 14 residues long. Some clones are missing from TCRdb's copy, which holds only in-frame ones; the method was immunoSEQ multiplex PCR. Here the sample spans about 1.5 million clones, 95% to 99% being singletons. The rearrangement uses TRBV6-1 and TRBJ2-1, with D perhaps matching TRBD1 or TRBD2 (5 bases each). The sequence derives from a man aged 25-45 years in good health. Sequencing was done on a sample of naive CD4+ T cells sorted from blood. Described subset: CD45RA+ positively selected. The DNA of the CDR3 is TGTGCCAGCAGTTATACCGGGGACCGTAATGAGCAGTTCTTC. Its translation: CASSYTGDRNEQFF.